This TCR beta chain was profiled in a study of blood T cells in healthy people across ages (dated by TCRdb to between 2014 and 2016). Concerning the study at large: In model experiments, template switching captured roughly one uniquely barcoded TCR beta cDNA molecule for every two T cells. Age-related changes in TCR beta repertoire diversity were measured in the study by deep sequencing normalized with unique cDNA molecular identifiers. Donors were grouped into four age groups: young (average approximately 15 years), middle-aged (39), aged (over 55) and long-lived (approximately 82). To avoid experimental bias, donors of different ages were distributed randomly across sequencing lanes. Two additional independent replicas of 1 million unique cDNA reads from the same blood draw were analyzed for two donors (one aged 18 to 30 and one aged 80 or older).

Systemically healthy Caucasian individuals from Russia, over 30 in total and aged about 6 to 90 years, were included as donors. Approximately 9.3 milliliters of peripheral blood were drawn from each donor into EDTA-treated Vacutainer tubes. Ficoll-Paque density-gradient centrifugation was used to isolate PBMCs, with at least 6.5 million per sample. Trizol reagent was used to extract total RNA from PBMCs, with at least 6 micrograms per sample. Naive CD45RAhigh/CD27high T cell percentages were measured by flow cytometry on a PBMC aliquot from every donor. Summary of the overall study and its limitations: Compared with the aged group, the long-lived group had more naive CD4+ T cells, fewer expanded clones and increased TCR diversity, a pattern suggesting age selection. The percentage of naive T cells measured by flow cytometry correlated strongly with observed TCR beta diversity. Because profiling used bulk unsorted PBMCs, naive and antigen-experienced compartments could not be compared conclusively. Estimates of total diversity based on one million sequenced T cells were regarded as lower bounds and as underestimates. Observed TCR beta diversity per million T cells fell roughly linearly with age, and a significant reduction was already apparent by age roughly 40. Because the CMV infection status of the donors was unknown, age-related changes in expanded clonotypes may potentially have been confounded.

As regards this clonotype: There is no known antigen for this receptor. Base qualities are not provided; no much larger clone lies one nucleotide away.

From cysteine to phenylalanine, the CDR3 is 16 amino acids long. This entry keeps only the CDR3 DNA: 48 bases, framed from base 1. The CDR1 and CDR2 encoded by the germline V gene are SGHVS and FQNEAQ. Trimming takes 5 bases from V and 3 bases from J, and the germline ends sit 17 bases apart. The method was 5' RACE. Sequencing was carried out with an Illumina HiSeq 2500. A second PCR of roughly 6 to 11 cycles was run with a J-beta primer mix and a sample-barcoded 5' primer. A unique molecular identifier was introduced onto each TCR beta cDNA molecule by a template-switch 5' adaptor carrying 12 random nucleotides. At least 2.5 million CDR3-containing paired-end reads were obtained from each sample. The Mint cDNA synthesis kit, primed by a TRBC-specific oligonucleotide, was used to synthesize first-strand cDNA from all RNA. After uracil-DNA glycosylase treatment, a first 18-cycle PCR used universal primers M1SS and BC2_uni_R on all cDNA. Regarding the original processing steps: For normalization, 1 million high-quality reads were randomly selected from each sample, with every read carrying a distinct molecular identifier. Reads sharing molecular identifiers were discarded rather than binned into consensus sequences. MiTCR, run with a Q25 quality threshold and the strictest error-elimination algorithm, handled CDR3 identification, clonotype clustering and error correction. A nonparametric unseen species model with Euler transformation was used to estimate a lower bound on total TCR beta diversity. The raw public data were reprocessed by TCRdb itself: fastp quality trimming at Q25, MiXCR clonotype calling, in-frame beta chains only. Merged by CDR3 protein, the rows form single entries marked with the most common genes and DNA. None of the V and J calls come from the authors' own analysis; TCRdb made them. The sample table shows some 1 million distinct CDR3 sequences, and over 35% are seen once. Approximately 17% of the sample rests with the top ten.

This sequence was found in a woman aged 55 to 70 in good health. Sequencing was performed on blood. This chain joins TRBV7-8 to TRBJ2-1; TRBD1 could be the D gene, as 6 bases match. The sequenced DNA: TGTGCCAGCAGCCCAGAGGGGGATAGTAGCTACAATGAGCAGTTCTTC. Translated, it reads CASSPEGDSSYNEQFF.